This TCR beta chain is drawn from a study of beta chain features in type 1 diabetes. Study-wide results and limits: The question of HLA type influencing TCRB rearrangement was one that remained unresolved here. TCRB CDR3 length was moderately but significantly reduced in all four CD4+ subsets of Type 1 diabetes patients. The study found fewer insertions and more deletions at VDJ junctions in type 1 diabetes patients. Researchers cautioned that cDNA sequencing could over-represent cells with high TCR expression.

This CDR3 contains 15 residues. Trimming took 2 bases from V and 4 from J, leaving 14 bases between them. The germline V gene has CDR1 MNHNS and CDR2 SASEGT. This clone occurred many times. The antigen is not known. Expressed TCRB transcripts were sequenced because the isolated RNA had all been reverse transcribed beforehand. The average output of naive, central memory and regulatory T cell samples was about 3.57 million reads. TCRdb's table, derived via immunoSEQ multiplex PCR, lists solely in-frame clones and lacks some. The profile covers 300,000 to 400,000 clones, with 7% to 10% appearing a single time and roughly 0.99% taken by the ten largest.

The sample comprised central memory CD4+ T cells from blood. The chain couples TRBV6-1 to TRBJ1-2; TRBD1 might be the D (5 bases). This receptor was identified in a man under 40 with type 1 diabetes. CDR3 sequence (DNA): TGTGCCAGCAGTGAATCTGCTATCGACAGCTATGGCTACACCTTC. Translated, it gives CASSESAIDSYGYTF.